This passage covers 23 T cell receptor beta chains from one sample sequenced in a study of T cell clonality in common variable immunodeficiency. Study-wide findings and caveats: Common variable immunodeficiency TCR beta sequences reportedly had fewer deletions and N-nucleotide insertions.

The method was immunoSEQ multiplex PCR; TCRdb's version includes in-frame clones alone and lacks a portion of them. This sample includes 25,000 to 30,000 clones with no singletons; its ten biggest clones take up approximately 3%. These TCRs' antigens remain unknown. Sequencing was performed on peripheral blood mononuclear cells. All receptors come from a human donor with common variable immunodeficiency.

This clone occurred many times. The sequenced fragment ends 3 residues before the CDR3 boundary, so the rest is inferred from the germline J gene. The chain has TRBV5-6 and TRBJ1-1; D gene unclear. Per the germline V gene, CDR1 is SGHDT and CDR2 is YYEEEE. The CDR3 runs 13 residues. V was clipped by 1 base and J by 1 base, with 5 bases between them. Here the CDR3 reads CASSLKGNTEAFF. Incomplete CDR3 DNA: TGTGCCAGCAGCTTGAAAGGGAACACTGAA.

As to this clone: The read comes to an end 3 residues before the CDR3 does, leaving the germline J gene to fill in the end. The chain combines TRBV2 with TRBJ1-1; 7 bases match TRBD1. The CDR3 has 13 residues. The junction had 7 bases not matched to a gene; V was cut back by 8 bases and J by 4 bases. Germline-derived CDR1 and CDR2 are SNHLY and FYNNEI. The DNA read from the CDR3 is TGTGCCAGCGGGGGGCAGGGGGGCACTGAA. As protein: CASGGQGGTE. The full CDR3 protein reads CASGGQGGTEAFF.

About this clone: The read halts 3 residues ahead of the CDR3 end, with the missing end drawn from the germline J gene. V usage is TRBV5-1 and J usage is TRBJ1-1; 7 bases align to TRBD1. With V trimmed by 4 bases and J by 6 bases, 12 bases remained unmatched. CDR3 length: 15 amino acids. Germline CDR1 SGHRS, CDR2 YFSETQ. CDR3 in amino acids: CASSPRQGSGSEAFF. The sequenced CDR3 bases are TGCGCCAGCAGCCCTAGACAGGGTTCCGGGTCTGAA.

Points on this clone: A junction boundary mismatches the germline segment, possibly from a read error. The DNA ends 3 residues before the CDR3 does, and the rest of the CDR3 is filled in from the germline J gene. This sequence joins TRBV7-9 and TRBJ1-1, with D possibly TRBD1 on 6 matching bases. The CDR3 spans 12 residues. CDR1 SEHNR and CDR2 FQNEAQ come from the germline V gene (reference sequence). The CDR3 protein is CSSSAVGQIAFF. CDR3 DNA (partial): TGTTCCAGCAGCGCTGTAGGACAGATT.

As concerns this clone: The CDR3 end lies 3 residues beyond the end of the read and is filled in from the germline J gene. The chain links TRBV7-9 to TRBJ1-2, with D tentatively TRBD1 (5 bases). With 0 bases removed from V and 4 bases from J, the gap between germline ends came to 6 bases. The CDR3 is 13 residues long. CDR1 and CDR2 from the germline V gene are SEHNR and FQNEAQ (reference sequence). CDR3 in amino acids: CASSLAGGYGYTF. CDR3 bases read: TGTGCCAGCAGCTTAGCCGGGGGCTATGGC.

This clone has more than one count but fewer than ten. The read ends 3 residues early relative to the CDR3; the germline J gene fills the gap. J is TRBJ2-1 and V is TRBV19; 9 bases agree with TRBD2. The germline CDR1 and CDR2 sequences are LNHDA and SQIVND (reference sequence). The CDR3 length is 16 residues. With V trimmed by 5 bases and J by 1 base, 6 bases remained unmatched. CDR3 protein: CASSSFSGGSYNEQFF. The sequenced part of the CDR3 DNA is TGTGCCAGTAGTTCTTTTAGCGGGGGATCCTACAATGAG.

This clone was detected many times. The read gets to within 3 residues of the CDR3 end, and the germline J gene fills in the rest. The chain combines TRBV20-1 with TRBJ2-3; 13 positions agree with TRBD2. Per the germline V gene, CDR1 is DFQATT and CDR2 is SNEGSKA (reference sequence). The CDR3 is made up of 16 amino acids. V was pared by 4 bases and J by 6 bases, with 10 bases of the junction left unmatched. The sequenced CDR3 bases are TGCAGTGCTAATCCGGGACTAGCGGGGTCTGGGGATACG. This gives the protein CSANPGLAGSGDT. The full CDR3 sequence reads CSANPGLAGSGDTQYF.

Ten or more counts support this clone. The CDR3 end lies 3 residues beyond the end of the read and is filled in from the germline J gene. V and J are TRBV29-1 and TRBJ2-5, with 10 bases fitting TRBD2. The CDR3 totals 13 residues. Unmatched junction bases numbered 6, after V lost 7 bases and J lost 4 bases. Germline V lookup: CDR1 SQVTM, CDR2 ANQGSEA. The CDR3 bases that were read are TGCAGCGCACCCATAGCGGGGGGAGAGACC. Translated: CSAPIAGGET. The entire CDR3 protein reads CSAPIAGGETQYF.

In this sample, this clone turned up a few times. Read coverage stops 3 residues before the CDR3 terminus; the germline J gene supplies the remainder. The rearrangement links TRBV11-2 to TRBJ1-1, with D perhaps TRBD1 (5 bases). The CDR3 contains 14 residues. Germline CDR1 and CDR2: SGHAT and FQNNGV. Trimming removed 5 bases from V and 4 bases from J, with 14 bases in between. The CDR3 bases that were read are TGTGCCAGCAGCCGGGGGGAGGGTAGCACTGAA. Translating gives CASSRGEGSTE. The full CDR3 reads CASSRGEGSTEAFF.

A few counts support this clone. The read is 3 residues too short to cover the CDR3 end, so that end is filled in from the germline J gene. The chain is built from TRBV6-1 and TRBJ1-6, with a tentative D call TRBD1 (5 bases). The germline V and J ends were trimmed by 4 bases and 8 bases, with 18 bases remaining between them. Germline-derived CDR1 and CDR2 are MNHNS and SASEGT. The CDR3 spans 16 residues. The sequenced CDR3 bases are TGTGCCAGCAGTGGAACCCGGCCGAGGGGTGATTCACCC. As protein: CASSGTRPRGDSP. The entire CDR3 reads CASSGTRPRGDSPLHF.

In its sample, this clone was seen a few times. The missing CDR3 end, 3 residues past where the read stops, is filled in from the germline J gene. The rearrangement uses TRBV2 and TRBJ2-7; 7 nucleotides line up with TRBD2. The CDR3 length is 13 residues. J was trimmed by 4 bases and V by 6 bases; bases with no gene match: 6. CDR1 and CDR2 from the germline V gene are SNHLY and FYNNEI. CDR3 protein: CASSGQGGYEQYF. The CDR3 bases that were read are TGTGCCAGCAGCGGGCAGGGAGGGTACGAG. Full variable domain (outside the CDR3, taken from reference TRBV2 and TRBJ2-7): EPEVTQTPSHQVTQMGQEVILRCVPISNHLYFYWYRQILGQKVEFLVSFYNNEISEKSEIFDDQFSVERPDGSNFTLKIRSTKLEDSAMYFCASSGQGGYEQYFGPGTRLTVT.

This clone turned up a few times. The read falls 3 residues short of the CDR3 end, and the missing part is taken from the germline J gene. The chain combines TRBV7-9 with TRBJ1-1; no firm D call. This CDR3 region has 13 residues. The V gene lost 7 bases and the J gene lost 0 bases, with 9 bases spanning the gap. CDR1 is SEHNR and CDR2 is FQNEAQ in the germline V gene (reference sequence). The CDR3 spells CASTTPMNTEAFF. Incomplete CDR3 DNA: TGTGCCAGCACTACCCCTATGAACACTGAA.

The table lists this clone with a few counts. CDR3: CASSFSGGSSYNEQFF. CDR3 DNA (partial): TGTGCCAGCAGCTTCTCCGGGGGAAGCTCCTACAATGAG. The chain couples TRBV13 to TRBJ2-1; a weak D match, TRBD2 (6 bases). The missing CDR3 end, 3 residues past where the read stops, is filled in from the germline J gene. The CDR3 spans 16 residues. The germline gives CDR1 PRHDT, CDR2 FYEKMQ (reference sequence). Trimming stripped 3 bases from V and 0 bases from J, with 12 bases between.

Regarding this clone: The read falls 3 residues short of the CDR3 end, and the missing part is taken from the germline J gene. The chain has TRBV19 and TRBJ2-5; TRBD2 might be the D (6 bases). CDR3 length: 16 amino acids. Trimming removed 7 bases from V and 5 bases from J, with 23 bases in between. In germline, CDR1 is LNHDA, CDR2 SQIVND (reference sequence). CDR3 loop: CASKEGEWSDAETQYF. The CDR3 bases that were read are TGTGCCAGTAAGGAGGGTGAATGGTCAGACGCTGAGACC.

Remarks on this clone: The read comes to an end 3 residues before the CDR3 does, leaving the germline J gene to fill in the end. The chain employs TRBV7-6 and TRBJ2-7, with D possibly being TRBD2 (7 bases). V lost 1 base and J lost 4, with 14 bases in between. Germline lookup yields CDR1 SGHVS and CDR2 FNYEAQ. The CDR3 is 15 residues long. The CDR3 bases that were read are TGTGCCAGCAGCTTAGGTGCAGGGGAGGGGTACGAG. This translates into CASSLGAGEGYE. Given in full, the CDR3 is CASSLGAGEGYEQYF.

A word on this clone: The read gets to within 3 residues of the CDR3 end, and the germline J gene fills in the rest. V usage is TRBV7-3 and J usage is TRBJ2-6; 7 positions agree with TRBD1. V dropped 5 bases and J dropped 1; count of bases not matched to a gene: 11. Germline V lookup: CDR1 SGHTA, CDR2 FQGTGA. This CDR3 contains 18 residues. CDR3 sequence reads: CASSPARAGGSGANVLTF. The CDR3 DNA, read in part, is TGTGCCAGCAGCCCTGCCAGGGCAGGGGGTTCTGGGGCCAACGTC.

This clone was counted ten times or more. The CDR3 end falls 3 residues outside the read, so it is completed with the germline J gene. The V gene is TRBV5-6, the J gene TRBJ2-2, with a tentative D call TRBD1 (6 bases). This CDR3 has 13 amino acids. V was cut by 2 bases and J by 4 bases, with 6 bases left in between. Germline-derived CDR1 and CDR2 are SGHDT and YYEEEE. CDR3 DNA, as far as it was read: TGTGCCAGCAGCTTACAGGGCACCGGGGAG. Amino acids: CASSLQGTGE. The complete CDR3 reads CASSLQGTGELFF.

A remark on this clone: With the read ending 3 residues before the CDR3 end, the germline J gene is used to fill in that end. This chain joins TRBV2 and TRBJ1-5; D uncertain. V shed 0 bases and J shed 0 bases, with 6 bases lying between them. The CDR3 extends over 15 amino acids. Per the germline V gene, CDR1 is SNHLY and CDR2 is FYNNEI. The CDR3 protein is CASSEAQNSNQPQHF. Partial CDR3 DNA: TGTGCCAGCAGTGAAGCCCAGAATAGCAATCAGCCC.

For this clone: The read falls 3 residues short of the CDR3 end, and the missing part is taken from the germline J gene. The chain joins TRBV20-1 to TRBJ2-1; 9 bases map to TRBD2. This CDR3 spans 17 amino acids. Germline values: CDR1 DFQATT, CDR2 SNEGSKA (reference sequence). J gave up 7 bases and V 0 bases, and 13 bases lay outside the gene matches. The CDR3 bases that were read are TGCAGTGCTAGAGATCGGGCGGGGGGGGCACTAAGGAATGAG. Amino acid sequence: CSARDRAGGALRNE. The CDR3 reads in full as CSARDRAGGALRNEQFF.

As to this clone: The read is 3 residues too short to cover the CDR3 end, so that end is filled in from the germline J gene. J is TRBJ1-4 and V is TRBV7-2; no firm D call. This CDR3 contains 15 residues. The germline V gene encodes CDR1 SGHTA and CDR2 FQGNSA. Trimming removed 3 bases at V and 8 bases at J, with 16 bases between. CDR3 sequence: CASSFQSPRPEKLFF. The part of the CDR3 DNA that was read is TGTGCCAGCAGCTTCCAATCCCCCAGGCCAGAAAAA.

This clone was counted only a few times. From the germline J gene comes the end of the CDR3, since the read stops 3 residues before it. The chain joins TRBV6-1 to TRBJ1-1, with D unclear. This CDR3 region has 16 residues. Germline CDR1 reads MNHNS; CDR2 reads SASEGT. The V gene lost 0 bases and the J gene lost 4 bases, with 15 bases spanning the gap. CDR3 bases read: TGTGCCAGCAGTGAAGCAGGCGGGGTTGAGGGCACTGAA. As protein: CASSEAGGVEGTE. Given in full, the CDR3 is CASSEAGGVEGTEAFF.

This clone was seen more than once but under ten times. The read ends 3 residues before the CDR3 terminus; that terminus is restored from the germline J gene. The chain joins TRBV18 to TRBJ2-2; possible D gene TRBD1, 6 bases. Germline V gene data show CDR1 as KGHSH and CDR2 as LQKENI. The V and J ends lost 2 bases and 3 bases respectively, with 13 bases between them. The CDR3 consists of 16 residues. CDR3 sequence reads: CASSPRQGRDTGELFF. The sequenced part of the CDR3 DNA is TGTGCCAGCTCACCAAGGCAGGGGCGGGACACCGGGGAG.

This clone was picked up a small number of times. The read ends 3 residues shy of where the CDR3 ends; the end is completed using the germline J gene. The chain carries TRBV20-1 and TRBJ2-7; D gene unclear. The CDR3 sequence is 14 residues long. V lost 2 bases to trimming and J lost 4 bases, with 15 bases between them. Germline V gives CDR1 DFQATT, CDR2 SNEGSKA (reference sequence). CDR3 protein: CSARLDKRAYEQYF. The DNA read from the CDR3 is TGCAGTGCTAGACTGGATAAGCGAGCTTACGAG.